This T cell receptor beta chain was retrieved from a study of CD8+ T cells in alopecia areata. Study overall: Treated patients were given 5 to 10 mg oral tofacitinib twice daily.

CDR3 length: 14 amino acids. The germline V gene encodes CDR1 MNHEY and CDR2 SVGAGI. The V end lost 6 bases, the J end lost 7 bases, and 15 bases lay between the germline ends. cDNA prepared by RNA extraction and subsequent reverse transcription served as the template for sequencing. The protocol was immunoSEQ multiplex PCR, while the TCRdb copy is restricted to in-frame clones and leaves out a portion. The data contain some 180,000 clones, roughly 60% of them singletons. The clonotype was recovered from a human donor with alopecia areata. V is TRBV6-5 and J is TRBJ2-2; the D gene could be TRBD1 or TRBD2 (5 bases each). The sample was CD4+ T cells sorted from blood, taken at week 0. The DNA for the CDR3 is TGTGCCAGCAGGGCAGGACACGGGGTCGGGGAGCTGTTTTTT. This translates into CASRAGHGVGELFF.